Described below is a single T cell receptor (beta chain) sequence and its context. V lost 0 bases, J lost 3 bases, and 4 bases stayed unmatched. From germline, CDR1 is SGDLS and CDR2 YYNGEE. The CDR3 has 17 residues. This table comes from immunoSEQ multiplex PCR, and its TCRdb copy is limited to in-frame clones, with some not included. This table has about 200,000 clones, 80% to 90% appearing once. This sample was included in a study of blood T cell repertoires in COVID-19. The sample taken for sequencing was peripheral blood. The chain combines TRBV9 with TRBJ2-1, with TRBD2 matching 12 bases. The clonotype was recovered from a woman in her 70s with acute or convalescent COVID-19. The CDR3 DNA reads TGTGCCAGCAGCGTAGCCGCGACTAGCGGGAGCTACAATGAGCAGTTCTTC. Amino acid sequence: CASSVAATSGSYNEQFF.